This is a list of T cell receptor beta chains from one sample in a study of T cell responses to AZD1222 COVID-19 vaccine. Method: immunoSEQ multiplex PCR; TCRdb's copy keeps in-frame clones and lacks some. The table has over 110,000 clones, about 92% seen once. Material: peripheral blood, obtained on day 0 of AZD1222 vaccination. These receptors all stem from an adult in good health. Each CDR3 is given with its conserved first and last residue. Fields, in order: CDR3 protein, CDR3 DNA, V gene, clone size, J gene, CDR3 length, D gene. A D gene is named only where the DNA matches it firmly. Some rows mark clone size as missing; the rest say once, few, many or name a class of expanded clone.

CDR3aa: CASSLTSGGASSRNEQFF
CDR3nt: TGTGCCAGCAGCTTGACTAGCGGGGGGGCGTCGTCGAGGAATGAGCAGTTCTTC
v_gene: TRBV5-8
abundance: NA
j_gene: TRBJ2-1
len: 18
d_gene: TRBD2

CDR3aa: CASSPIRGTGELFF
CDR3nt: TGTGCCAGCAGCCCCATACGAGGCACCGGGGAGCTGTTTTTT
v_gene: TRBV3-1/TRBV3-2
abundance: NA
j_gene: TRBJ2-2
len: 14
d_gene: NA

CDR3aa: CASSLVAGYNSPLHF
CDR3nt: TGCGCCAGCAGCTTGGTGGCAGGATATAATTCACCCCTCCACTTT
v_gene: TRBV5-1
abundance: NA
j_gene: TRBJ1-6
len: 15
d_gene: NA

CDR3aa: CASSLAPEGSYEQYF
CDR3nt: TGTGCCAGCAGCTTAGCCCCGGAGGGCTCCTACGAGCAGTACTTC
v_gene: TRBV11-2
abundance: NA
j_gene: TRBJ2-7
len: 15
d_gene: NA

CDR3aa: CATSSGGSGELFF
CDR3nt: TGTGCCACCTCTAGCGGGGGCAGTGGGGAGCTGTTTTTT
v_gene: TRBV24-1
abundance: NA
j_gene: TRBJ2-2
len: 13
d_gene: TRBD2

CDR3aa: CASSLVRDSHGSYEQYF
CDR3nt: TGTGCCAGCAGCTTAGTACGGGACTCCCACGGTTCCTACGAGCAGTACTTC
v_gene: TRBV7-9
abundance: NA
j_gene: TRBJ2-7
len: 17
d_gene: NA

CDR3aa: CASSPRLLRYEQYF
CDR3nt: TGTGCCAGCAGCCCCAGACTTCTCAGGTACGAGCAGTACTTC
v_gene: TRBV5-6
abundance: NA
j_gene: TRBJ2-7
len: 14
d_gene: NA

CDR3aa: CASSSQGDNSPLHF
CDR3nt: TGCGCCAGCAGCTCGCAGGGAGATAATTCACCCCTCCACTTT
v_gene: TRBV5-1
abundance: NA
j_gene: TRBJ1-6
len: 14
d_gene: NA

CDR3aa: CASSFSLQGGLDGYTF
CDR3nt: TGTGCCAGCAGCTTCTCTTTACAGGGGGGTCTTGATGGCTACACCTTC
v_gene: TRBV5-6
abundance: NA
j_gene: TRBJ1-2
len: 16
d_gene: TRBD1

CDR3aa: CASSQDRDTQYF
CDR3nt: TGCGCCAGCAGCCAAGATCGAGATACGCAGTATTTT
v_gene: TRBV4-3
abundance: NA
j_gene: TRBJ2-3
len: 12
d_gene: NA

CDR3aa: CASSYSEGARGYEQYF
CDR3nt: TGTGCCAGCAGTTACTCAGAGGGGGCGCGGGGCTACGAGCAGTACTTC
v_gene: TRBV6-2/TRBV6-3
abundance: NA
j_gene: TRBJ2-7
len: 16
d_gene: NA

CDR3aa: CASSNIAGGSQEQYF
CDR3nt: TGCGCCAGCAGCAACATAGCGGGGGGTTCTCAGGAGCAGTACTTC
v_gene: TRBV4-3
abundance: NA
j_gene: TRBJ2-7
len: 15
d_gene: TRBD2

CDR3aa: CAINAGSSGGYTF
CDR3nt: TGTGCCATCAACGCGGGTTCATCTGGCGGCTACACCTTC
v_gene: TRBV10-3
abundance: few
j_gene: TRBJ1-2
len: 13
d_gene: NA

CDR3aa: CASSLAGRIMNTEAFF
CDR3nt: TGTGCCAGCAGCTTGGCCGGGAGAATCATGAACACTGAAGCTTTCTTT
v_gene: TRBV5-6
abundance: NA
j_gene: TRBJ1-1
len: 16
d_gene: NA

CDR3aa: CATSDLQALGGEQYF
CDR3nt: TGTGCCACCAGTGATTTACAGGCATTGGGAGGCGAGCAGTACTTC
v_gene: TRBV24-1
abundance: once
j_gene: TRBJ2-7
len: 15
d_gene: NA

CDR3aa: CAWSVGPAINQPQHF
CDR3nt: TGTGCCTGGAGTGTAGGGCCAGCTATCAATCAGCCCCAGCATTTT
v_gene: TRBV30
abundance: NA
j_gene: TRBJ1-5
len: 15
d_gene: NA

CDR3aa: CASSLAFQVGEAFF
CDR3nt: TGTGCCAGCAGCTTAGCGTTTCAGGTCGGTGAAGCTTTCTTT
v_gene: TRBV7-9
abundance: NA
j_gene: TRBJ1-1
len: 14
d_gene: NA

CDR3aa: CASSKGQGADNEQFF
CDR3nt: TGTGCCAGCAGTAAGGGCCAGGGGGCCGACAATGAGCAGTTCTTC
v_gene: TRBV6-5
abundance: NA
j_gene: TRBJ2-1
len: 15
d_gene: TRBD1

CDR3aa: CASSPDGYGTATKYEQYF
CDR3nt: TGTGCCAGCAGCCCGGATGGGTATGGGACAGCCACAAAGTACGAGCAGTACTTC
v_gene: TRBV7-6
abundance: NA
j_gene: TRBJ2-7
len: 18
d_gene: TRBD1

CDR3aa: CASSVDAYSNQPQHF
CDR3nt: TGTGCCAGCAGCGTAGACGCTTATAGCAATCAGCCCCAGCATTTT
v_gene: TRBV9
abundance: NA
j_gene: TRBJ1-5
len: 15
d_gene: NA

CDR3aa: CASSLTSTGGETQYF
CDR3nt: TGTGCCAGCTCACTAACTTCGACAGGAGGGGAGACCCAGTACTTC
v_gene: TRBV18
abundance: NA
j_gene: TRBJ2-5
len: 15
d_gene: NA

CDR3aa: CASSRHQAYEQYF
CDR3nt: TGTGCCAGCAGCCGCCATCAAGCCTACGAGCAGTACTTC
v_gene: TRBV6-5
abundance: NA
j_gene: TRBJ2-7
len: 13
d_gene: NA

CDR3aa: CAISRDNNYGYTF
CDR3nt: TGTGCCATCAGTCGGGACAATAACTATGGCTACACCTTC
v_gene: TRBV10-3
abundance: NA
j_gene: TRBJ1-2
len: 13
d_gene: NA

CDR3aa: CASNGGGGETQYF
CDR3nt: TGTGCCAGTAACGGGGGAGGGGGAGAGACCCAGTACTTC
v_gene: TRBV19
abundance: NA
j_gene: TRBJ2-5
len: 13
d_gene: NA

CDR3aa: CASTWGGKPYGYTF
CDR3nt: TGTGCCAGCACTTGGGGGGGAAAACCCTATGGCTACACCTTC
v_gene: TRBV5-8
abundance: NA
j_gene: TRBJ1-2
len: 14
d_gene: NA

CDR3aa: CSVARQGRLTEAFF
CDR3nt: TGCAGCGTTGCCCGACAGGGAAGATTAACTGAAGCTTTCTTT
v_gene: TRBV29-1
abundance: NA
j_gene: TRBJ1-1
len: 14
d_gene: TRBD1

CDR3aa: CAWSVGQAHTEAFF
CDR3nt: TGTGCCTGGAGTGTCGGACAGGCCCACACTGAAGCTTTCTTT
v_gene: TRBV30
abundance: NA
j_gene: TRBJ1-1
len: 14
d_gene: TRBD1

CDR3aa: CASSQDSGGGYQETQYF
CDR3nt: TGTGCCAGCAGCCAAGATTCGGGCGGGGGGTACCAAGAGACCCAGTACTTC
v_gene: TRBV3-1/TRBV3-2
abundance: once
j_gene: TRBJ2-5
len: 17
d_gene: TRBD2

CDR3aa: CASVPGSTFQQFF
CDR3nt: TGTGCTAGTGTCCCGGGGTCTACCTTCCAGCAGTTCTTC
v_gene: TRBV12-5
abundance: NA
j_gene: TRBJ2-1
len: 13
d_gene: NA

CDR3aa: CASSQTSGDYNEQFF
CDR3nt: TGCGCCAGCAGCCAGACTAGCGGGGACTACAATGAGCAGTTCTTC
v_gene: TRBV5-1
abundance: NA
j_gene: TRBJ2-1
len: 15
d_gene: TRBD2

CDR3aa: CASSHGLAGGPPPFF
CDR3nt: TGTGCCAGCAGCCATGGACTAGCGGGAGGGCCCCCTCCGTTCTTC
v_gene: TRBV7-6
abundance: NA
j_gene: TRBJ2-1
len: 15
d_gene: TRBD2

CDR3aa: CASSYGEGQPQHF
CDR3nt: TGTGCCAGCAGTTACGGGGAAGGTCAGCCCCAGCATTTT
v_gene: TRBV6-6
abundance: NA
j_gene: TRBJ1-5
len: 13
d_gene: NA

CDR3aa: CASSRKGNIGPEAFF
CDR3nt: TGTGCCAGCAGCCGGAAAGGGAACATCGGGCCTGAAGCTTTCTTT
v_gene: TRBV6-5
abundance: NA
j_gene: TRBJ1-1
len: 15
d_gene: NA

CDR3aa: CASSSASAGFYGYTF
CDR3nt: TGTGCCAGCAGCTCCGCCTCCGCAGGGTTTTATGGCTACACCTTC
v_gene: TRBV7-2
abundance: NA
j_gene: TRBJ1-2
len: 15
d_gene: NA

CDR3aa: CASSPDRAWETQYF
CDR3nt: TGTGCCAGCAGCCCAGACAGGGCATGGGAGACCCAGTACTTC
v_gene: TRBV7-9
abundance: few
j_gene: TRBJ2-5
len: 14
d_gene: TRBD1

CDR3aa: CASSLAGTGPGSPLHF
CDR3nt: TGTGCCAGCAGCTTAGCGGGAACAGGGCCTGGTTCACCCCTCCACTTT
v_gene: TRBV7-2
abundance: NA
j_gene: TRBJ1-6
len: 16
d_gene: NA

CDR3aa: CSVESGAREQYF
CDR3nt: TGCAGCGTTGAATCGGGGGCGCGGGAGCAGTACTTC
v_gene: TRBV29-1
abundance: NA
j_gene: TRBJ2-7
len: 12
d_gene: NA

CDR3aa: CASSYRNEQFF
CDR3nt: TGTGCCAGCAGTTATCGGAATGAGCAGTTCTTC
v_gene: TRBV6-5
abundance: NA
j_gene: TRBJ2-1
len: 11
d_gene: NA

CDR3aa: CASSDSPRGLFLPGANVLTF
CDR3nt: TGTGCCAGTAGTGACTCCCCGCGGGGGCTCTTCCTTCCTGGGGCCAACGTCCTGACTTTC
v_gene: TRBV19
abundance: NA
j_gene: TRBJ2-6
len: 20
d_gene: NA

CDR3aa: CASSTFYAGTGPLIDGNTIYF
CDR3nt: TGTGCCAGCAGCACATTTTACGCCGGGACAGGGCCACTTATTGATGGAAACACCATATATTTT
v_gene: TRBV14
abundance: once
j_gene: TRBJ1-3
len: 21
d_gene: TRBD1

CDR3aa: CASSQQTPQAPGLAGGYEQYF
CDR3nt: TGTGCCAGCAGCCAACAAACACCACAGGCCCCAGGACTAGCGGGAGGATACGAGCAGTACTTC
v_gene: TRBV3-1/TRBV3-2
abundance: NA
j_gene: TRBJ2-7
len: 21
d_gene: TRBD2

CDR3aa: CATSRDGLTNTEAFF
CDR3nt: TGTGCCACCAGCAGAGACGGGTTGACGAACACTGAAGCTTTCTTT
v_gene: TRBV15
abundance: NA
j_gene: TRBJ1-1
len: 15
d_gene: NA

CDR3aa: CASSPLGLDEKLFF
CDR3nt: TGTGCCAGCAGCCCCTTGGGGCTCGATGAAAAACTGTTTTTT
v_gene: TRBV7-9
abundance: once
j_gene: TRBJ1-4
len: 14
d_gene: NA

CDR3aa: CASSVGGTGNTIYF
CDR3nt: TGTGCCAGCAGCGTAGGAGGAACCGGAAACACCATATATTTT
v_gene: TRBV9
abundance: NA
j_gene: TRBJ1-3
len: 14
d_gene: NA

CDR3aa: CASSYSRTPTYEQYF
CDR3nt: TGTGCCAGCAGTTACTCCCGGACTCCTACCTACGAGCAGTACTTC
v_gene: TRBV6-5
abundance: NA
j_gene: TRBJ2-7
len: 15
d_gene: NA

CDR3aa: CASSRGNEQFF
CDR3nt: TGTGCCAGCAGTAGGGGTAATGAGCAGTTCTTC
v_gene: TRBV6-5
abundance: NA
j_gene: TRBJ2-1
len: 11
d_gene: NA

CDR3aa: CASSTRGSYNEQFF
CDR3nt: TGTGCCAGTAGTACGAGGGGGTCCTACAATGAGCAGTTCTTC
v_gene: TRBV19
abundance: NA
j_gene: TRBJ2-1
len: 14
d_gene: NA

CDR3aa: CATLGISWNTEAFF
CDR3nt: TGTGCCACCCTGGGTATAAGCTGGAACACTGAAGCTTTCTTT
v_gene: TRBV6-5
abundance: NA
j_gene: TRBJ1-1
len: 14
d_gene: NA

CDR3aa: CASSRRTAWDTGELFF
CDR3nt: TGTGCCAGCAGCCGGCGGACAGCCTGGGACACCGGGGAGCTGTTTTTT
v_gene: TRBV7-2
abundance: NA
j_gene: TRBJ2-2
len: 16
d_gene: NA

CDR3aa: CASSFVGNHNEQFF
CDR3nt: TGTGCCAGCAGCTTTGTAGGGAACCACAATGAGCAGTTCTTC
v_gene: TRBV13
abundance: few
j_gene: TRBJ2-1
len: 14
d_gene: NA

CDR3aa: CASTLGTDPTNYGYTF
CDR3nt: TGTGCCAGCACCCTTGGGACCGATCCTACTAACTATGGCTACACCTTC
v_gene: TRBV28
abundance: NA
j_gene: TRBJ1-2
len: 16
d_gene: NA

CDR3aa: CASSQALLDRANTGELFF
CDR3nt: TGCGCCAGCAGCCAAGCGCTTCTTGACAGAGCGAACACCGGGGAGCTGTTTTTT
v_gene: TRBV4-3
abundance: NA
j_gene: TRBJ2-2
len: 18
d_gene: NA

CDR3aa: CASSQGQVYSPLHF
CDR3nt: TGCGCCAGCAGTCAGGGACAAGTCTATTCACCCCTCCACTTT
v_gene: TRBV4-3
abundance: NA
j_gene: TRBJ1-6
len: 14
d_gene: NA

CDR3aa: CASSLMRLAGGLSYNEQFF
CDR3nt: TGTGCCAGCAGCTTAATGAGACTAGCGGGGGGACTCTCCTACAATGAGCAGTTCTTC
v_gene: TRBV7-2
abundance: NA
j_gene: TRBJ2-1
len: 19
d_gene: TRBD2

CDR3aa: CASSEWDRGESYEQYF
CDR3nt: TGTGCCAGCAGTGAATGGGACAGGGGGGAATCCTACGAGCAGTACTTC
v_gene: TRBV6-1
abundance: few
j_gene: TRBJ2-7
len: 16
d_gene: TRBD1

CDR3aa: CASSYSRGVTEAFF
CDR3nt: TGTGCCAGCAGTTACTCTCGGGGGGTCACTGAAGCTTTCTTT
v_gene: TRBV6-5
abundance: once
j_gene: TRBJ1-1
len: 14
d_gene: NA

CDR3aa: CSASLTGANGYTF
CDR3nt: TGCAGTGCTAGTTTAACGGGGGCAAACGGCTACACCTTC
v_gene: TRBV20-1
abundance: NA
j_gene: TRBJ1-2
len: 13
d_gene: NA

CDR3aa: CASSKVGGCGENGTQYF
CDR3nt: TGTGCCAGCAGCAAAGTGGGAGGCTGCGGAGAGAATGGGACCCAGTACTTC
v_gene: TRBV21-1
abundance: NA
j_gene: TRBJ2-5
len: 17
d_gene: NA

CDR3aa: CASSTRTGEAFF
CDR3nt: TGTGCCAGTAGTACTCGGACAGGTGAAGCTTTCTTT
v_gene: TRBV19
abundance: NA
j_gene: TRBJ1-1
len: 12
d_gene: TRBD1